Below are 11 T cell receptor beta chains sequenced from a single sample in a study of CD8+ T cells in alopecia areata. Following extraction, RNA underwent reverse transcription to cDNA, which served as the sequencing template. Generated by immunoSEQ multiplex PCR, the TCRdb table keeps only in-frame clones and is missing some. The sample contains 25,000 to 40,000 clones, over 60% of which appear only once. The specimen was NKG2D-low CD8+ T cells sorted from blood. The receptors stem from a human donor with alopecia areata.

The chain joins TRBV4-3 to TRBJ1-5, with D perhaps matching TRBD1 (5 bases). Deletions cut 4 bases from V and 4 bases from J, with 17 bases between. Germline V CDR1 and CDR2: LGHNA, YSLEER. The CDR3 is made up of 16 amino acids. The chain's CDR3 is CASSPAWGVRNQPQHF. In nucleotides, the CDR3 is TGCGCCAGCAGCCCAGCTTGGGGGGTTCGTAATCAGCCCCAGCATTTT.

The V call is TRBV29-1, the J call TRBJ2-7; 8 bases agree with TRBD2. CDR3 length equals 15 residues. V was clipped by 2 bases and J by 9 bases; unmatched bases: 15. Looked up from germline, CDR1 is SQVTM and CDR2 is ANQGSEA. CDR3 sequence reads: CSVETSGVPSGPQYF. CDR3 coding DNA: TGCAGCGTTGAAACTAGCGGAGTACCGAGTGGCCCGCAGTACTTC.

In DNA, the CDR3 is TGTGCCAGCAGCCTCGCGTTACGGAATGAGCAGTTCTTC. Encoded protein: CASSLALRNEQFF. The rearrangement links TRBV7-9 to TRBJ2-1; D gene ambiguous. The CDR3 sequence is 13 residues long. The germline CDR1 and CDR2 sequences are SEHNR and FQNEAQ (reference sequence). With 5 bases removed from V and 7 bases from J, the gap between germline ends came to 12 bases.

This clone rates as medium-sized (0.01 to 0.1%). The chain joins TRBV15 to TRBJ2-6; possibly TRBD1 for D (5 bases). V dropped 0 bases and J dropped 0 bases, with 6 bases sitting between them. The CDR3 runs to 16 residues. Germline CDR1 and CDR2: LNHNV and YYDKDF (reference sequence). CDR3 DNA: TGTGCCACCAGCAGAGATCAGGGCTCTGGGGCCAACGTCCTGACTTTC. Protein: CATSRDQGSGANVLTF.

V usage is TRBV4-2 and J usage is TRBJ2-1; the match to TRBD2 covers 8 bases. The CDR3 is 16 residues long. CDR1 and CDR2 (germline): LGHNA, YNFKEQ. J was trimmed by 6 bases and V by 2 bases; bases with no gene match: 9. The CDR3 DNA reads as TGTGCCAGCAGCCAAAAAGCGGGAGACCCTTTCAATGAGCAGTTCTTC. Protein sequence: CASSQKAGDPFNEQFF.

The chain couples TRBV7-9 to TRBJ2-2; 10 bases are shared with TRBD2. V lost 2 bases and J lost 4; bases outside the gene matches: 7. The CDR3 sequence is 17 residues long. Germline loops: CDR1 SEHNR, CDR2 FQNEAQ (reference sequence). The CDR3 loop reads CASSLSPGLASTGELFF. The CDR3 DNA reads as TGTGCCAGCAGCTTATCTCCGGGACTAGCGAGCACCGGGGAGCTGTTTTTT.

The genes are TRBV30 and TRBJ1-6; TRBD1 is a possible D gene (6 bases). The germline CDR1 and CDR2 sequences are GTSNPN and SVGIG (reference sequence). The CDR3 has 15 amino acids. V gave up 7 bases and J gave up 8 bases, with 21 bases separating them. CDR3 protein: CALQPGAQPYSPLHF. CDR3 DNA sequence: TGTGCCTTACAACCGGGGGCTCAACCCTATTCACCCCTCCACTTT. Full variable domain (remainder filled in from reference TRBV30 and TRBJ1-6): SQTIHQWPATLVQPVGSPLSLECTVEGTSNPNLYWYRQAAGRGLQLLFYSVGIGQISSEVPQNLSASRPQDRQFILSSKKLLLSDSGFYLCALQPGAQPYSPLHFGNGTRLTVT.

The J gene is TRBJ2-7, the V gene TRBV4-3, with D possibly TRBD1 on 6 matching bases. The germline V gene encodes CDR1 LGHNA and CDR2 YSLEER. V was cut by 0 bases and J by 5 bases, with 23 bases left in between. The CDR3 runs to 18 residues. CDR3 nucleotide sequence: TGCGCCAGCAGCCAAGATCTAGCTAGGGGGTATAATTGGGACGAGCAGTACTTC. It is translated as CASSQDLARGYNWDEQYF.

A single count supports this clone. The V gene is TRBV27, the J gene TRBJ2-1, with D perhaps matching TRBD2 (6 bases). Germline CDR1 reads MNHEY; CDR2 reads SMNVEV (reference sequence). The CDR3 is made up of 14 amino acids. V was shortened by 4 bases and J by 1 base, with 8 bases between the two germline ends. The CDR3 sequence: CASSWGVSYNEQFF. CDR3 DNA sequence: TGTGCCAGCAGTTGGGGGGTTTCCTACAATGAGCAGTTCTTC.

Written as DNA, the CDR3 is TGCAGCGTCGAGGGAGGGGGCGATGAGCAGTTCTTC. It encodes CSVEGGGDEQFF. The chain joins TRBV29-1 to TRBJ2-1, with D tentatively TRBD1 or TRBD2 (7 bases each). V lost 6 bases and J 8 bases, leaving 14 bases between the germline ends. This CDR3 spans 12 amino acids. The V gene's germline CDR1 is SQVTM and CDR2 ANQGSEA.

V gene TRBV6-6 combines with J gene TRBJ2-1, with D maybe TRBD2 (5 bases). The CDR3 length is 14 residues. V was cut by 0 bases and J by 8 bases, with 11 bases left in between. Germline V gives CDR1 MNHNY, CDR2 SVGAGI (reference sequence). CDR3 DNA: TGTGCCAGCAGTTACTCGATCGAGGGCGATGAGCAGTTCTTC. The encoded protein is CASSYSIEGDEQFF.